Described below is a single T cell receptor beta chain sequence and its context. Germline V gene sequence: CDR1 SGHNT, CDR2 YYREEE (reference sequence). Trimming removed 4 bases from V and 1 base from J, with 8 bases in between. This CDR3 has 13 residues. The sample is drawn from a study of blood T cell repertoires in COVID-19. Under the authors' procedure: Cell counts per sample came from amplifying reference gene primers. The repertoire was sequenced with immunoSEQ multiplex PCR; TCRdb's copy has only in-frame clones and lacks some. V and J calls and clone size come straight from that table; D and trimming were deduced from the DNA. The sample holds about 460,000 clones, 70% to 90% seen once.

Source material: PBMCs or T cells enriched from blood (not recorded which). The clonotype was recovered from a woman aged 55-69 years who had recovered from COVID-19. The rearrangement links TRBV5-4 to TRBJ2-5, with a possible D match to TRBD2 (6 bases). The CDR3 nucleotides read TGTGCCAGCAGCCCGGGACTCCAAGAGACCCAGTACTTC. It codes for CASSPGLQETQYF.